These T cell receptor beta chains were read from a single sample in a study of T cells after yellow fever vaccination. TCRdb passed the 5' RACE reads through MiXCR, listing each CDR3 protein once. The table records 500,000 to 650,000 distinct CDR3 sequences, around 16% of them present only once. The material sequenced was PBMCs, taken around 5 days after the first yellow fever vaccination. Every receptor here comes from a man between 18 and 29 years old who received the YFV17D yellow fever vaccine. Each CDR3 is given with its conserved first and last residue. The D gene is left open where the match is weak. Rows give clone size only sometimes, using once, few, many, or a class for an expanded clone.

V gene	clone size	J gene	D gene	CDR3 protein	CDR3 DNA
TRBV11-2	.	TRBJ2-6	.	CASSLGLESGANVLTF	TGTGCCAGCAGCTTAGGTTTGGAGTCTGGGGCCAACGTCCTGACTTTC
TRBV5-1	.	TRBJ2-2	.	CASSAANTGELSF	TGCGCCAGCAGCGCGGCGAACACCGGGGAGCTGTCTTTT
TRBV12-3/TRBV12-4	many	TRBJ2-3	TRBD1	CACRQEEVGTASTDTQYF	TGTGCCTGCAGACAGGAAGAGGTCGGGACAGCTAGCACAGATACGCAGTATTTT
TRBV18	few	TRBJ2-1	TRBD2	CASSPRGGGLARNEQFF	TGTGCCAGCTCACCCCGAGGCGGGGGACTAGCGAGGAATGAGCAGTTCTTC
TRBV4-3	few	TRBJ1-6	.	CASSPEDSYNSPLHF	TGCGCCAGCAGCCCTGAAGACTCCTATAATTCACCCCTCCACTTT
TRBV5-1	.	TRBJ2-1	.	CASRSTKSSYNEQFF	TGCGCCAGCAGGTCGACGAAAAGCTCCTACAATGAGCAGTTCTTC
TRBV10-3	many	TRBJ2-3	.	CAIKVGYSTDTQYF	TGTGCCATCAAGGTCGGCTATAGCACAGATACGCAGTATTTT
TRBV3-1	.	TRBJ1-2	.	CASSQDVRANYGYTF	TGTGCCAGCAGCCAAGACGTACGGGCAAACTATGGCTACACCTTC
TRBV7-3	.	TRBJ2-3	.	CASSLNSSPDTQYF	TGTGCCAGCAGCTTAAATTCTTCTCCAGATACGCAGTATTTT
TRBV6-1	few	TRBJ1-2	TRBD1	CASSETGTGDYTF	TGTGCCAGCAGTGAAACAGGGACAGGGGACTACACCTTC
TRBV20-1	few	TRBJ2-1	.	CSARRNYNEQFF	TGCAGTGCTAGGAGGAACTACAATGAGCAGTTCTTC
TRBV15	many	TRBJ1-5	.	CATSRDLRDQPQHF	TGTGCCACCAGCAGAGATCTGAGGGATCAGCCCCAGCATTTT